Shown below are 10 T cell receptor beta chains from a single sample sequenced in a study of blood T cell repertoires in COVID-19. Assay: immunoSEQ multiplex PCR; the TCRdb copy retains only in-frame clones and omits some. The sample holds 91,000 or so clones, 80% to 90% seen once. Sequenced input: peripheral blood. These receptor sequences come from a human donor in a cohort sampled during active COVID-19.

The rearrangement joins TRBV12-3 or TRBV12-4 to TRBJ1-4; D gene ambiguous. The V end was cut by 7 bases, the J end by 6 bases, with 9 bases between. The CDR3 runs to 12 residues. Here the CDR3 reads CASTGVDEKLFF. The CDR3 bases are TGTGCCAGCACCGGGGTGGATGAAAAACTGTTTTTT.

The rearrangement links TRBV5-4 to TRBJ1-1; maybe TRBD1 (6 bases). CDR3 length equals 14 residues. Trimming took 0 bases from V and 1 from J, leaving 7 bases between them. CDR1 is SGHNT, CDR2 YYREEE, per germline (reference sequence). CDR3 sequence (DNA): TGTGCCAGCAGCTTGGGGGGACAGAACACTGAAGCTTTCTTT. It encodes CASSLGGQNTEAFF. Full variable domain (remainder filled in from reference TRBV5-4 and TRBJ1-1): ETGVTQSPTHLIKTRGQQVTLRCSSQSGHNTVSWYQQALGQGPQFIFQYYREEENGRGNFPPRFSGLQFPNYSSELNVNALELDDSALYLCASSLGGQNTEAFFGQGTRLTVV.

CDR3 nucleotide sequence: TGTGCCAGCAGCTTTGGGGGGACAGGTGGGTACGAGCAGTACTTC. This encodes CASSFGGTGGYEQYF. The chain joins TRBV7-8 to TRBJ2-7, with TRBD1 matching over 8 bases. CDR1 SGHVS and CDR2 FQNEAQ come from the germline V gene. V gave up 3 bases and J gave up 4 bases; unmatched junction bases: 8. This CDR3 comprises 15 residues.

V and J are TRBV6-5 and TRBJ2-1; 11 positions agree with TRBD1. J gave up 9 bases and V 2 bases, and 6 bases lay outside the gene matches. This CDR3 has 15 residues. Germline CDR1 is MNHEY and CDR2 is SVGAGI. DNA of the CDR3: TGTGCCAGCAGTTACCCCGGGACAGGGGGATCTGAGCAGTTCTTC. Residues: CASSYPGTGGSEQFF.

The chain has TRBV27 and TRBJ2-3, with a weak D call TRBD2 (6 bases). Germline CDR1 MNHEY, CDR2 SMNVEV (reference sequence). Trimming shortened V by 2 bases and J by 3 bases, and 6 bases separated the two germline ends. CDR3 length: 13 amino acids. The CDR3 bases are TGTGCCAGCAGTTTAGCGGGGACAGATACGCAGTATTTT. It translates to CASSLAGTDTQYF.

The V gene is TRBV7-3, the J gene TRBJ2-7; perhaps TRBD2 as D (5 bases). The V gene lost 5 bases and the J gene lost 7 bases, with 15 bases spanning the gap. The CDR3 covers 13 residues. Germline CDR1 reads SGHTA; CDR2 reads FQGTGA. CDR3 in amino acids: CASSPEGALEQYF. For the CDR3, the DNA is TGTGCCAGCAGCCCTGAGGGCGCCTTGGAGCAGTACTTC.

The chain joins TRBV3-1 (or the pseudogene TRBV3-2) to TRBJ2-5; TRBD1 aligns across 7 bases. The CDR3 consists of 15 residues. Per germline, CDR1 LGHDT and CDR2 YNNKEL (reference sequence). The junction had 7 bases not matched to a gene; V was cut back by 1 base and J by 5 bases. CDR3 residues: CASSQGYFRGETQYF. CDR3 coding DNA: TGTGCCAGCAGCCAAGGTTACTTCAGGGGGGAGACCCAGTACTTC.

This sequence joins TRBV11-2 and TRBJ1-2, with unresolved D. CDR3 length: 16 amino acids. Germline V gene sequence: CDR1 SGHAT, CDR2 FQNNGV. V lost 5 bases and J 4 bases, leaving 20 bases between the germline ends. The CDR3 here is CASSAEFVTGFYGYTF. In nucleotides, the CDR3 is TGTGCCAGCAGCGCAGAATTTGTAACGGGTTTCTATGGCTACACCTTC.

The chain recombines TRBV6-5 with TRBJ1-2; D not resolved. V shed 6 bases and J shed 4 bases, with 12 bases lying between them. This CDR3 contains 13 residues. Germline CDR1 is MNHEY and CDR2 is SVGAGI. The CDR3 protein is CASRPGRIYGYTF. The CDR3 nucleotides read TGTGCCAGCAGACCCGGGAGAATCTATGGCTACACCTTC.

The chain is built from TRBV7-8 and TRBJ2-3; TRBD2 aligns across 9 bases. This CDR3 comprises 14 residues. Germline CDR1 is SGHVS and CDR2 is FQNEAQ. J lost 2 bases, V lost 6 bases, and 3 bases had no gene match. The DNA of the CDR3 is TGTGCCAGCAGGGTAGCGGGGGTCACAGATACGCAGTATTTT. It specifies CASRVAGVTDTQYF.